This record covers a single T cell receptor (beta chain). What this receptor recognizes is not known. Base qualities are missing; no much larger clone stands one base away. This sample is part of a study of T cell repertoires in cytomegalovirus infection (dated by TCRdb to about 2019). Regarding the study in general: Recently identified HLA-C-restricted CMV epitopes, whose presentation resists viral immunomodulation, were targeted by peptide stimulations together with well-studied HLA-B-restricted epitopes. Because public TCR beta signatures pointed to carriage of CMV infection together with the matching HLA type, the HLA type of each donor mattered for the analysis.

TCRdb shows the sequencer as Illumina HiSeq 1500. The raw public reads went through TCRdb reprocessing: fastp at Q25, MiXCR clone calling, in-frame beta chains kept. When rows share a CDR3 protein, they turn into one entry using the most common DNA and genes. This sample holds hundreds of thousands of distinct CDR3 sequences; approximately 31% were observed only once. Of the sample, about an eighth falls within the top ten clones. The research as a whole found: The ex vivo response was dominated by HLA-C-restricted CMV-specific TCR beta clonotypes, which also provided the single most frequent clonotype in two of eight donors. In both this cohort and an independent cohort of more than 350 donors, the cumulative frequency of public TCR beta family members distinguished carriers of CMV infection plus the relevant HLA type.

This specimen's treatment or condition label, per the study, means: in vitro stimulation with specific CMV peptide epitopes to enrich CMV-specific T cells. CDR1 MNHNY and CDR2 SVGAGI are derived from the germline V gene (reference sequence). The CDR3 goes from the cysteine to the valine over 15 residues. Only the CDR3 part of the read is kept: 45 bases, read in frame from the first base. V is pruned by 2 bases and J by 2 bases, leaving 6 bases of the junction without a gene match. The chain joins TRBV6-6 to TRBJ2-7; the junction holds 7 bases that match TRBD2. The sequences come from cultured CD8+ T cells from PBMCs, collected from culture after CMV antigen stimulation. The clonotype comes from a human donor in good health (CMV status not recorded). Some clones in this sample may be carry-over from other donors' samples. Here the CDR3 is given as CASSYRPGGAYEQYV. The DNA sequence is as follows: TGTGCCAGCAGTTACCGGCCGGGGGGTGCCTACGAGCAGTACGTC.